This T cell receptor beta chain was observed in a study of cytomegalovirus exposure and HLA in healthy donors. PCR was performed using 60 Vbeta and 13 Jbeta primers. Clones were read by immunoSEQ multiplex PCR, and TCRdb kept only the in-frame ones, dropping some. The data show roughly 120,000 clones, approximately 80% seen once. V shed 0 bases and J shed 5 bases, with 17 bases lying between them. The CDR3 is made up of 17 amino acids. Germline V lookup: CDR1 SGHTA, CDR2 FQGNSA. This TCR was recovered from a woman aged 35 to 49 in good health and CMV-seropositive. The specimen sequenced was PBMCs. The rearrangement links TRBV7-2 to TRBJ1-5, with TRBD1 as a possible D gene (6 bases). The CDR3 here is CASSLAKPGHQDQPQHF. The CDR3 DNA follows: TGTGCCAGCAGCTTAGCTAAACCGGGACACCAGGATCAGCCCCAGCATTTT.